Listed here is a single T cell receptor (beta chain). What this receptor recognizes is not known. No per-base quality is available; no much larger clone lies one base away. The record originates from a study of blood T cell dynamics during melanoma immunotherapy (dated by TCRdb to the early 2020s). Background on the whole study: All patients had metastatic melanoma and were given first-line pembrolizumab or nivolumab plus ipilimumab as standard of care in the United Kingdom. To find early correlates of response, peripheral T cell receptor repertoires were profiled in metastatic melanoma patients before and after one cycle of checkpoint inhibitor therapy. The training cohort consisted of consecutive patients, while an additional independent group of patients from the same centre was pooled to form an external validation set.

From the cysteine through the phenylalanine, the CDR3 covers 13 amino acids. The only DNA kept is the CDR3, 39 bases in frame from the first base. V and J lose 6 bases and 4 bases, and a span of 10 bases separates them. In the germline V gene, CDR1 corresponds to MRHNA and CDR2 to SNTAGT. Beyond this particular receptor, the publication reports: The relatively small sample size was acknowledged as something that could potentially limit how far the results can be generalized. Patients who later achieved disease control showed a bifurcated PBMC repertoire reorganization at W3, with increased clonality or increased diversity, unlike progressors. The study was unable to establish whether the T cell clones driving the repertoire changes were melanoma-specific or instead reflected general immune activation.

A fixed 350 ng of DNA was loaded for every bulk PBMC sample. Following the manufacturer instructions, the immunoSEQ TCRb Assay kit was used to amplify TCR beta CDR3 sequences from genomic DNA. The KAPA Library Quantification Kit for Illumina platforms was used to quantify pooled libraries by qPCR. Sequencing of the pooled libraries was done on an Illumina NextSeq 500, with clustering at roughly 0.55-1.1 pM. Concerning the study's data processing: TCR data were analyzed using immunoSEQ ANALYZER and the R LymphoSeq package. A rearrangement efficiency score was calculated as productive divided by the sum of productive and non-productive CDR3 sequences. Clonality was assessed using the Gini coefficient and diversity using the Renyi index at alpha=1, with pairwise comparisons between timepoints within each patient. In LymphoSeq, clonal relatedness was computed with an edit distance of 3 and repertoire similarity was computed with the Bhattacharyya coefficient. Linear discriminant analysis on week-3 changes in clonality and diversity was built with the R MASS and caret packages to classify response. TCRdb carries this immuneACCESS record with in-frame sequences only. Its versions omit some clonotypes, under half of them owing to an unresolved V gene in the studies checked, with the rest unexplained. That table gives V, J and clone size, and the DNA gave D and trimming. The sample includes 10,000 to 15,000 clones, with about 86% observed a single time. Jointly, the top ten make up around 4.4% of the sample.

The sample's time point label, in plain terms: pre-treatment baseline. Blood was sampled before treatment (T0) and at week 3 (W3), after the first cycle of checkpoint blockade. Except for a couple of patients with rapid clinical progression, response was assessed 12 weeks after the first infusion by RECIST 1.1; disease control meant complete response, partial response or stable disease. Patients were not eligible if they had prior systemic cancer treatment, concomitant immunosuppressant therapy or synchronous other active malignancies. Both bulk PBMC and plasma cell-free DNA were sequenced for TCR beta so that circulating cells and T cell turnover could be tracked. Lymphoprep and SepMate tubes were used to isolate PBMC from blood, and red cell lysis was then performed. DNA from PBMC and sorted T cell subsets was extracted with QIAamp DNA Blood Mini kits.

The chain is made from TRBV6-4 and TRBJ2-1, with a tentative D gene TRBD2 over 5 matching bases. This sequence originates from a human donor with melanoma. Sample: blood, taken from a patient treated with checkpoint blockade. The DNA sequence is as follows: TGTGCCAGCAGCCCCACTAGTTACAATGAGCAGTTCTTC. Its protein product is CASSPTSYNEQFF.